A single sample is the source of the 27 T cell receptor beta chains below, sequenced in a study of OX40 agonist ivuxolimab in advanced cancers. The table came from immunoSEQ multiplex PCR; TCRdb's copy has only in-frame clones and leaves some out. Of approximately 48,000 clones in the sample, roughly 89% were seen once. The starting material was CD4+ or CD8+ T cells sorted from blood, obtained in a trial of the OX40 agonist ivuxolimab. The origin of the receptors is an adult with an advanced solid tumor such as melanoma, head and neck, liver or kidney cancer.

V is TRBV27 and J is TRBJ1-3, with a possible D match to TRBD1 (5 bases). The CDR3 runs to 17 residues. Trimming took off 5 bases at V and 4 bases at J, with 21 bases between the two ends. The germline V gene has CDR1 MNHEY and CDR2 SMNVEV (reference sequence). DNA of the CDR3: TGTGCCAGCAGTCCCTCCTCCATTACAGGATCAGGAAACACCATATATTTT. Residues: CASSPSSITGSGNTIYF.

The genes are TRBV4-2 and TRBJ2-3; 11 bases line up with TRBD2. Germline V lookup: CDR1 LGHNA, CDR2 YNFKEQ. Trimming cost V 4 bases and J 0 bases; bases outside gene matches: 12. CDR3 size: 19 residues. CDR3 coding DNA: TGTGCCAGCAGCCTCTGGGGGTCTAGCGGGGGGTCTAGCACAGATACGCAGTATTTT. It codes for CASSLWGSSGGSSTDTQYF.

This sequence joins TRBV7-2 and TRBJ1-5, with no clear D. Germline V gives CDR1 SGHTA, CDR2 FQGNSA. V lost 4 bases and J lost 6, with 7 bases in between. The length of the CDR3 is 12 residues. The CDR3 loop reads CASSSTSQPQHF. The CDR3 DNA sequence: TGTGCCAGCAGCTCGACAAGTCAGCCCCAGCATTTT. The entire variable domain, with the rest obtained from reference TRBV7-2 and TRBJ1-5, is as follows: GAGVSQSPSNKVTEKGKDVELRCDPISGHTALYWYRQSLGQGLEFLIYFQGNSAPDKSGLPSDRFSAERTGGSVSTLTIQRTQQEDSAVYLCASSSTSQPQHFGDGTRLSIL.

The chain recombines TRBV6-5 with TRBJ2-5, with D possibly TRBD1 on 5 matching bases. CDR3 size: 14 residues. V lost 2 bases, J lost 3 bases, and 10 bases lay in between. The germline V gene has CDR1 MNHEY and CDR2 SVGAGI. This chain's CDR3 is CASSYGAEEETQYF. The CDR3 nucleotides are TGTGCCAGCAGTTACGGGGCAGAGGAAGAGACCCAGTACTTC.

This clone was counted once. The chain recombines TRBV7-3 with TRBJ2-1; D is perhaps TRBD2 (6 bases). Trimming removed 4 bases at V and 7 bases at J, with 17 bases between. CDR1 SGHTA and CDR2 FQGTGA come from the germline V gene. The CDR3 sequence is 15 residues long. CDR3 sequence reads: CASSSLGGGKNEQFF. The CDR3 region has the DNA TGTGCCAGCAGCTCCTTGGGGGGTGGTAAGAATGAGCAGTTCTTC.

The chain is built from TRBV9 and TRBJ2-3; D may be TRBD2 (5 bases). The germline V gene encodes CDR1 SGDLS and CDR2 YYNGEE. The CDR3 sequence is 12 residues long. Trimming shortened V by 7 bases and J by 5 bases, and 11 bases separated the two germline ends. The CDR3 loop reads CASGGSLDTQYF. CDR3 bases: TGTGCCAGCGGCGGGTCTTTAGATACGCAGTATTTT.

The chain couples TRBV13 to TRBJ2-7; 8 bases fit TRBD1. In germline, CDR1 is PRHDT, CDR2 FYEKMQ (reference sequence). CDR3 length: 16 residues. The J segment lost 0 bases and the V segment lost 5 bases, leaving 9 bases of the junction unmatched. CDR3: CASSPGGTGGSYEQYF. The CDR3 DNA is TGTGCCAGCAGCCCCGGAGGCACAGGGGGCTCCTACGAGCAGTACTTC.

The CDR3 nucleotides read TGTGCCTGGATGGAGGTGAACACTGAAGCTTTCTTT. Translating gives CAWMEVNTEAFF. The V and J genes are TRBV30 and TRBJ1-1, with no clear D. From germline, CDR1 is GTSNPN and CDR2 SVGIG (reference sequence). This CDR3 contains 12 residues. V dropped 4 bases and J dropped 0 bases, with 6 bases sitting between them.

This clone was observed once. The gene calls are TRBV19 and TRBJ2-3, with 8 bases matching TRBD1. The CDR3 consists of 16 residues. The junction had 7 bases not matched to a gene; V was cut back by 2 bases and J by 3 bases. CDR1 is LNHDA and CDR2 is SQIVND in the germline V gene (reference sequence). The CDR3 nucleotides are TGTGCCAGTAGTATAACATCGCAGGGGGCAACAGATACGCAGTATTTT. Amino acids: CASSITSQGATDTQYF.

The chain carries TRBV28 and TRBJ2-2; D unresolved. Germline CDR1 and CDR2: MDHEN and SYDVKM. The CDR3 is 15 amino acids. V lost 2 bases and J lost 0, with 7 bases in between. CDR3 sequence (DNA): TGTGCCAGCAGTTTAGCTAGAACGAACACCGGGGAGCTGTTTTTT. Translation: CASSLARTNTGELFF.

This sequence joins TRBV10-3 and TRBJ2-7, with TRBD1 identical over 8 bases. This CDR3 has 15 residues. The V gene's germline CDR1 is ENHRY and CDR2 SYGVKD. The trim removed 4 bases at V and 0 bases at J, leaving 5 bases unmatched. The CDR3 spells CAISGEDRDSYEQYF. The CDR3, as DNA: TGTGCCATCAGTGGTGAGGACAGGGACTCCTACGAGCAGTACTTC.

This CDR3 reads CASHYQPQHF. CDR3 nucleotide sequence: TGTGCCAGTCATTATCAGCCCCAGCATTTT. The chain uses TRBV19 and TRBJ1-5; D ambiguous. V lost 8 bases, J lost 5 bases, and 4 bases lay in between. The germline CDR1 and CDR2 sequences are LNHDA and SQIVND (reference sequence). The CDR3 is 10 amino acids.

V usage is TRBV6-1 and J usage is TRBJ2-1; possibly TRBD2 for D (6 bases). Trimming took off 0 bases at V and 9 bases at J, with 15 bases between the two ends. Germline V CDR1 and CDR2: MNHNS, SASEGT. This CDR3 comprises 15 residues. The CDR3 spells CASSEALEGASEQFF. Written as DNA, the CDR3 is TGTGCCAGCAGTGAAGCGCTGGAGGGCGCGAGTGAGCAGTTCTTC.

This chain joins TRBV12-1 and TRBJ2-5; the DNA was not compared with TRBD1, the D call given in the table. TRBV12-1 is a known pseudogene. CDR3 length: 15 residues. The CDR3 reads CASSFDSGLQETQYF. CDR3 coding DNA: TGTGCCAGCAGCTTTGACAGTGGTCTACAAGAGACCCAGTACTTC.

The chain uses TRBV7-2 and TRBJ1-3, with D unresolved. Trimming removed 1 base from V and 0 bases from J, with 7 bases in between. Germline lookup yields CDR1 SGHTA and CDR2 FQGNSA. The CDR3 covers 15 residues. CDR3 region: CASSLEGGSGNTIYF. The CDR3 nucleotides are TGTGCCAGCAGCTTAGAGGGAGGCTCTGGAAACACCATATATTTT.

The CDR3 loop reads CASSVGVRRAGNTIYF. CDR3 nucleotides: TGTGCCAGCAGCGTGGGGGTCCGGAGGGCTGGAAACACCATATATTTT. The chain combines TRBV9 with TRBJ1-3; weak D call: TRBD1 (5 bases). CDR3 length: 16 residues. V lost 2 bases and J 2 bases, leaving 14 bases between the germline ends. Germline V gives CDR1 SGDLS, CDR2 YYNGEE.

The chain uses TRBV7-2 and TRBJ2-6, with TRBD2 as a possible D gene (6 bases). V was trimmed by 6 bases and J by 3 bases, leaving 12 bases between them. CDR1 SGHTA and CDR2 FQGNSA come from the germline V gene. CDR3 length: 15 amino acids. The CDR3 coding sequence is TGTGCCAGCAGTCCGGGGACTCTTGGGGCCAACGTCCTGACTTTC. Protein: CASSPGTLGANVLTF.

This chain joins TRBV19 and TRBJ2-7, with 9 nucleotides matching TRBD2. V shed 5 bases and J 4 bases; nucleotides not matched to a gene: 6. The CDR3 has 14 amino acids. Germline V gene lookup returns CDR1 LNHDA and CDR2 SQIVND (reference sequence). CDR3 residues: CASSPGLASYEQYF. In nucleotides, the CDR3 is TGTGCCAGTAGTCCCGGACTAGCGAGTTACGAGCAGTACTTC.

The chain carries TRBV5-6 and TRBJ1-5; D remains ambiguous. Trimming removed 4 bases at V and 2 bases at J, with 16 bases between. In germline, CDR1 is SGHDT, CDR2 YYEEEE. The CDR3 is 16 residues long. In nucleotides, the CDR3 is TGTGCCAGCAGCATCCGCCCGGGGTCAGGCAATCAGCCCCAGCATTTT. Translation: CASSIRPGSGNQPQHF.

The genes are TRBV5-3 and TRBJ2-1; 7 bases line up with TRBD1. TRBV5-3 carries the ORF label, with uncertain function. Trimming took 0 bases from V and 4 from J; bases not matched to a gene: 7. This CDR3 spans 16 amino acids. CDR3 loop: CARSLVRQGPYNEQFF. CDR3 coding DNA: TGTGCCAGAAGCTTGGTCCGACAGGGCCCTTACAATGAGCAGTTCTTC.

The chain joins TRBV6-6 to TRBJ2-5; D call uncertain. Germline lookup yields CDR1 MNHNY and CDR2 SVGAGI (reference sequence). CDR3 length: 13 amino acids. V shed 6 bases and J shed 7 bases, with 15 bases lying between them. The CDR3 bases are TGTGCCAGCAGCCCTCCTATGTTAGGGACCCAGTACTTC. As protein: CASSPPMLGTQYF.

This chain links TRBV7-6 with TRBJ2-1, with 8 bases aligning to TRBD2. CDR1 is SGHVS and CDR2 is FNYEAQ in the germline V gene. The CDR3 consists of 15 residues. The ends lost 3 bases at V and 8 bases at J; junction bases unmatched: 9. The CDR3 DNA is TGTGCCAGCAGCTTCGTATCCGGGAGGGGGGATGAGCAGTTCTTC. Its translation: CASSFVSGRGDEQFF.

The CDR3 loop reads CASSYQTGHVETQYF. CDR3 DNA: TGTGCCAGCAGTTACCAGACAGGGCACGTGGAGACCCAGTACTTC. The rearrangement joins TRBV6-5 to TRBJ2-5, with 7 bases that match TRBD1. CDR1 and CDR2 (germline): MNHEY, SVGAGI. V lost 2 bases and J lost 5; bases outside the gene matches: 8. This CDR3 has 15 residues.

This clone was counted only a few times. This rearrangement joins TRBV19 to TRBJ1-6; D is possibly TRBD1 (6 bases). V was pared by 4 bases and J by 9 bases, with 10 bases between. CDR3 length equals 13 residues. Looked up from germline, CDR1 is LNHDA and CDR2 is SQIVND (reference sequence). The CDR3: CASSNQGSSPLHF. In DNA, the CDR3 is TGTGCCAGTAGTAATCAGGGGAGTTCACCCCTCCACTTT.

V usage is TRBV10-3 and J usage is TRBJ2-1; D gene uncertain. Germline CDR1 is ENHRY and CDR2 is SYGVKD. The CDR3 extends over 10 amino acids. V was pared by 5 bases and J by 7 bases, with 3 bases between. DNA of the CDR3: TGTGCCATCAGTAGAAATGAGCAGTTCTTC. It codes for CAISRNEQFF.

The chain recombines TRBV27 with TRBJ1-5; unclear D gene. The germline V and J ends were trimmed by 2 bases and 5 bases, with 7 bases remaining between them. From germline, CDR1 is MNHEY and CDR2 SMNVEV (reference sequence). The CDR3 covers 13 residues. CDR3 in DNA: TGTGCCAGCAGTTTAGGGAGGGATCAGCCCCAGCATTTT. It is translated as CASSLGRDQPQHF.

Remarks on this clone: Its ends do not fully match the called genes, so a read error is possible. The genes are TRBV4-3 and TRBJ2-5, with 8 bases fitting TRBD2. Germline V gives CDR1 LGHNA, CDR2 YSLEER. The CDR3 length is 11 residues. The CDR3 nucleotides read TGCGCCAGCAGCAATGGACTAGCCCAATACTTC. Its protein product is CASSNGLAQYF.